The rows below give T cell receptor beta chains drawn from one sample of a study of OX40 agonist ivuxolimab in advanced cancers. Sequenced by immunoSEQ multiplex PCR; TCRdb stores in-frame clones only, minus some. Of about 45,000 clones detected, roughly four fifths appear once; the ten largest clones hold about 2.1%. The input for sequencing was CD4+ or CD8+ T cells sorted from blood, taken in a trial of the OX40 agonist ivuxolimab. The receptor source for this set is an adult with an advanced solid tumor such as melanoma, head and neck, liver or kidney cancer. Each CDR3 is given with its conserved first and last residue. The D gene is left open where the match is weak. Size is stated for part of the rows, as once, few or many counts, or as a class when the clone is expanded.

D gene: -; clone size: -; J gene: TRBJ1-4; V gene: TRBV6-1; CDR3 protein: CASKQLNEKLFF; CDR3 DNA: TGTGCCAGCAAACAGTTAAATGAAAAACTGTTTTTT
D gene: TRBD2; clone size: -; J gene: TRBJ2-1; V gene: TRBV9; CDR3 protein: CASSVVAGGGNEQFF; CDR3 DNA: TGTGCCAGCAGCGTAGTTGCGGGAGGTGGCAATGAGCAGTTCTTC
D gene: -; clone size: few; J gene: TRBJ2-1; V gene: TRBV7-2; CDR3 protein: CASSFAGTYNEQFF; CDR3 DNA: TGTGCCAGCAGCTTCGCGGGGACGTACAATGAGCAGTTCTTC
D gene: -; clone size: -; J gene: TRBJ2-3; V gene: TRBV7-9; CDR3 protein: CASSLGTAGDTQYF; CDR3 DNA: TGTGCCAGCAGCCTCGGGACCGCCGGGGATACGCAGTATTTT
D gene: TRBD2; clone size: -; J gene: TRBJ2-5; V gene: TRBV18; CDR3 protein: CASSPGGNQETQYF; CDR3 DNA: TGTGCCAGCTCACCGGGGGGGAACCAGGAGACCCAGTACTTC
D gene: -; clone size: -; J gene: TRBJ2-5; V gene: TRBV12-5; CDR3 protein: CASGSRKETQYF; CDR3 DNA: TGTGCTAGTGGCTCGAGGAAAGAGACCCAGTACTTC
D gene: TRBD1; clone size: -; J gene: TRBJ2-7; V gene: TRBV29-1; CDR3 protein: CSVEDRDRLAYEQYF; CDR3 DNA: TGCAGCGTTGAAGATCGGGACAGGCTAGCCTACGAGCAGTACTTC
D gene: TRBD1; clone size: -; J gene: TRBJ2-5; V gene: TRBV6-1; CDR3 protein: CASGGTGRAETQYF; CDR3 DNA: TGTGCCAGCGGTGGGACAGGGCGTGCGGAGACCCAGTACTTC
D gene: -; clone size: -; J gene: TRBJ1-1; V gene: TRBV20-1; CDR3 protein: CSASTGGTFF; CDR3 DNA: TGCAGTGCTAGCACAGGCGGAACTTTCTTT
D gene: -; clone size: -; J gene: TRBJ2-5; V gene: TRBV18; CDR3 protein: CASRGSETQYF; CDR3 DNA: TGTGCCAGCAGGGGGTCAGAGACCCAGTACTTC
D gene: -; clone size: -; J gene: TRBJ1-3; V gene: TRBV9; CDR3 protein: CASSDPSGDTSGNTIYF; CDR3 DNA: TGTGCCAGCAGCGACCCTTCCGGGGACACCTCTGGAAACACCATATATTTT
D gene: TRBD2; clone size: -; J gene: TRBJ2-7; V gene: TRBV28; CDR3 protein: CASSSLAGGIKHEQYF; CDR3 DNA: TGTGCCAGCAGTTCGTTAGCGGGAGGAATAAAGCACGAGCAGTACTTC
D gene: TRBD1; clone size: -; J gene: TRBJ2-7; V gene: TRBV6-6; CDR3 protein: CASSRQGAPYEQYF; CDR3 DNA: TGTGCCAGCAGTCGACAGGGGGCTCCCTACGAGCAGTACTTC
D gene: -; clone size: -; J gene: TRBJ1-5; V gene: TRBV28; CDR3 protein: CASSMGYQPQHF; CDR3 DNA: TGTGCCAGCAGTATGGGGTATCAGCCCCAGCATTTT
D gene: -; clone size: -; J gene: TRBJ1-1; V gene: TRBV18; CDR3 protein: CASSPIPVKNTEAFF; CDR3 DNA: TGTGCCAGCTCCCCAATCCCGGTTAAGAACACTGAAGCTTTCTTT
D gene: TRBD2; clone size: once; J gene: TRBJ2-2; V gene: TRBV27; CDR3 protein: CASSLFGRRGGYIGELFF; CDR3 DNA: TGTGCCAGCAGTTTATTCGGGCGGAGGGGAGGGTACATCGGGGAGCTGTTTTTT
D gene: -; clone size: -; J gene: TRBJ1-1; V gene: TRBV9; CDR3 protein: CASSAEQGINTEAFF; CDR3 DNA: TGTGCCAGCAGCGCCGAACAGGGAATAAACACTGAAGCTTTCTTT
D gene: TRBD2; clone size: -; J gene: TRBJ2-5; V gene: TRBV6-5; CDR3 protein: CASSSLSAGGRETQYF; CDR3 DNA: TGTGCCAGCAGTTCCCTATCAGCGGGGGGTAGAGAGACCCAGTACTTC
D gene: TRBD2; clone size: -; J gene: TRBJ2-2; V gene: TRBV6-4; CDR3 protein: CASSAGLATGELFF; CDR3 DNA: TGTGCCAGCAGTGCTGGACTAGCAACCGGGGAGCTGTTTTTT